This TCR beta chain comes out of a study of blood T cell repertoires in COVID-19. Study details: There were acute and convalescent COVID-19 samples, and they came from the United States, Italy and Spain.

Assay used: immunoSEQ multiplex PCR; TCRdb lists only in-frame clones, some missing. The sample contains 90,000 to 130,000 clones, approximately 86% of which appear only once. V lost 6 bases, J lost 3 bases, and 4 bases stayed unmatched. This CDR3 region has 13 residues. The receptor was derived from a man aged 40-49 years with acute or convalescent COVID-19. The chain recombines TRBV12-3 or TRBV12-4 with TRBJ1-2; 7 bases are a match to TRBD1. The source material was peripheral blood. The CDR3 sequence: CASRPTGYYGYTF. CDR3 sequence (DNA): TGTGCCAGCAGGCCGACAGGGTACTATGGCTACACCTTC.